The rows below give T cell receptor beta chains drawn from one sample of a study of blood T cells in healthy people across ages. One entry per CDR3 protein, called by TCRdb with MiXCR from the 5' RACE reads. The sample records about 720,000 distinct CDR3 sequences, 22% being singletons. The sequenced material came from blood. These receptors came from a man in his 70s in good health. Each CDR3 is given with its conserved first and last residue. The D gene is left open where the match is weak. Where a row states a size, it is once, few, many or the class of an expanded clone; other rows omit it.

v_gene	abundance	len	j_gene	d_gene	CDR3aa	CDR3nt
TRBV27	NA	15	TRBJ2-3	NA	CASSLGAIGTDTQYF	TGTGCCAGCAGTTTGGGAGCTATTGGCACAGATACGCAGTATTTT
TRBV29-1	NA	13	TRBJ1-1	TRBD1	CSVVQGVGTEAFF	TGCAGCGTGGTACAGGGGGTTGGAACTGAAGCTTTCTTT
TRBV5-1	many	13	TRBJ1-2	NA	CASSPDRKVGYTF	TGCGCCAGCAGCCCTGACAGGAAGGTTGGCTACACCTTC
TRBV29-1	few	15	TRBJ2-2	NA	CSVELPRAVTGELFF	TGCAGCGTTGAACTTCCCCGGGCCGTCACGGGGGAGCTGTTTTTT
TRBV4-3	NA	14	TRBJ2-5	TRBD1	CASSQETGEETQYF	TGCGCCAGCAGCCAAGAGACAGGGGAAGAGACCCAGTACTTC
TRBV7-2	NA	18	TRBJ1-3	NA	CASSLDSSLKSSGNTIYF	TGTGCCAGCAGCTTAGATTCCTCTTTAAAGTCCTCTGGAAACACCATATATTTT
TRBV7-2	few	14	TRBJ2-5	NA	CASSAQGGSETQYF	TGTGCCAGCAGCGCTCAGGGGGGGTCTGAGACCCAGTACTTC
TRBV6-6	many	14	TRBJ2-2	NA	CASSYPSGTGELFF	TGTGCCAGCAGTTACCCGTCCGGTACCGGGGAGCTGTTTTTT
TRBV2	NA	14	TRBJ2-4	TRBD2	CASSKTSGKNIQYF	TGTGCCAGCAGTAAGACTAGCGGCAAAAACATTCAGTACTTC
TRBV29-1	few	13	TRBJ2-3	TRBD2	CSVPGLATDTQYF	TGCAGCGTCCCAGGACTAGCCACAGATACGCAGTATTTT
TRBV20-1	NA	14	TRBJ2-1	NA	CSAREGESLNEQFF	TGCAGTGCTAGAGAGGGGGAGTCTTTGAATGAGCAGTTCTTC
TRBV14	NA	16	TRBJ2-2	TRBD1	CASRPTGTGNTGELFF	TGTGCCAGCAGACCCACCGGGACAGGGAACACCGGGGAGCTGTTTTTT
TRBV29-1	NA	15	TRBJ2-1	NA	CSVERTDDSYNEQFF	TGCAGCGTTGAGAGGACAGACGATTCCTACAATGAGCAGTTCTTC
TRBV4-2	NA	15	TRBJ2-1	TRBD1	CASSQEDRGWYEQFF	TGTGCCAGCAGCCAAGAGGACAGGGGGTGGTATGAGCAGTTCTTC
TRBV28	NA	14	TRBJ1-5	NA	CATLLSGVSQPQHF	TGTGCCACCCTCCTGTCAGGGGTAAGTCAGCCCCAGCATTTT
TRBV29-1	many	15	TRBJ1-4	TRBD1	CSVCSTGTADEKLFF	TGCAGCGTTTGTTCCACCGGGACAGCCGATGAAAAACTGTTTTTT
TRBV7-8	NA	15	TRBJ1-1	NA	CASSSLPDSLTVAFF	TGTGCCAGCAGCAGCCTCCCGGACAGCCTCACGGTAGCTTTCTTT
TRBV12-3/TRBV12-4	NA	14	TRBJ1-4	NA	CASSFPTTNEKLFF	TGTGCCAGCAGTTTCCCTACAACTAATGAAAAACTGTTTTTT
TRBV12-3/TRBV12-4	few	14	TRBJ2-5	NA	CASSGRLTKETQYF	TGTGCCAGCAGTGGCAGGCTGACTAAAGAGACCCAGTACTTC
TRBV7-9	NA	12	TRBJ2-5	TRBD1	CASSQTGEEQYF	TGTGCCAGCAGCCAGACAGGGGAGGAGCAGTACTTC
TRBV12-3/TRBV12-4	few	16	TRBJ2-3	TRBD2	CASSTSSGQSTDTQYF	TGTGCCAGCAGTACCTCTAGCGGCCAAAGCACAGATACGCAGTATTTT
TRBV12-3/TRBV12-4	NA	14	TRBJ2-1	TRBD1	CASSRRQGVDEQFF	TGTGCCAGCAGTCGGAGACAGGGGGTCGATGAGCAGTTCTTC
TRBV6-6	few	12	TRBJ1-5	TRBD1	CATQGGNQPQHF	TGTGCCACCCAGGGGGGCAATCAGCCCCAGCATTTT
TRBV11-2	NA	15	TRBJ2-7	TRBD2	CASSLSPSGGSEQYF	TGTGCCAGCAGCTTATCGCCTAGCGGGGGTTCCGAGCAGTACTTC
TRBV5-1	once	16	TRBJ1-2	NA	CASSLFRNSGDGGYTF	TGCGCCAGCAGCTTGTTCCGGAATTCAGGGGATGGTGGCTACACCTTC
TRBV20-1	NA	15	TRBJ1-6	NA	CSARALRGRDSPLHF	TGCAGTGCTAGGGCCCTTCGGGGCCGAGATTCACCCCTCCACTTT
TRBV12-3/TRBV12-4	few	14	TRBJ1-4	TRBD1	CASSPTGVHEKLFF	TGTGCCAGCAGTCCGACAGGGGTTCACGAAAAACTGTTTTTT
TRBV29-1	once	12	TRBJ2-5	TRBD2	CSVTGTSDPKFF	TGCAGCGTTACCGGGACTAGCGATCCGAAGTTCTTC
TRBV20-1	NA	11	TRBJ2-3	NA	CSLAVYDTQYF	TGCAGTCTTGCAGTTTACGATACGCAGTATTTT
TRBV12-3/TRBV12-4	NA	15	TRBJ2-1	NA	CASSVGGVTYNEQFF	TGTGCCAGCAGCGTAGGGGGGGTTACCTACAATGAGCAGTTCTTC
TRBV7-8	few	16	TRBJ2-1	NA	CASSYQGGPSYNEQFF	TGTGCCAGCAGCTACCAGGGGGGCCCCTCCTACAATGAGCAGTTCTTC
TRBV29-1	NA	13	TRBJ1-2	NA	CSSDGGRNYGYTF	TGCAGCTCGGACGGGGGACGTAACTATGGCTACACCTTC
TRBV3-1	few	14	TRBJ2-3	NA	CASSQDPGSDTQYF	TGTGCCAGCAGCCAAGATCCAGGGTCAGATACGCAGTATTTT
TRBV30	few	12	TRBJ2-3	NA	CAWGLSTDTQYF	TGTGCCTGGGGACTAAGCACAGATACGCAGTATTTT
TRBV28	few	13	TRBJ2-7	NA	CASKGHLSYEQYF	TGTGCCAGCAAGGGACACCTTTCCTACGAGCAGTACTTC
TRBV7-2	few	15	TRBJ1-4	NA	CASSLQRGSTEKLFF	TGTGCCAGCAGCCTTCAACGGGGATCTACTGAAAAACTGTTTTTT
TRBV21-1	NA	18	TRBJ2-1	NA	CASSAPGGGALPRNEQFF	TGTGCCAGCAGCGCCCCCGGTGGGGGGGCGCTACCAAGGAATGAGCAGTTCTTC
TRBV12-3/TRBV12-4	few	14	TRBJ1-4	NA	CASSFRQVPEKLFF	TGTGCCAGCAGTTTCCGACAGGTTCCCGAAAAACTGTTTTTT
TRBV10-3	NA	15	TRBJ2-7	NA	CAISESSGYYYEQYF	TGTGCCATCAGTGAGTCGAGTGGCTACTACTACGAGCAGTACTTC
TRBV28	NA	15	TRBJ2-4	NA	CASSLRGPYENIQYF	TGTGCCAGCAGTTTACGGGGACCCTACGAAAACATTCAGTACTTC
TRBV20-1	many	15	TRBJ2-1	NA	CSAYGVSSSYNEQFF	TGCAGTGCTTATGGTGTCAGCAGCTCCTACAATGAGCAGTTCTTC